This T cell receptor (beta chain) is from a study of T-cell reconstitution after alpha-beta-depleted transplantation in children. Findings of the study overall: Certain patients had high TCRbeta diversity at day 60, and it came from recipient T cells and thymic progenitors that survived. When one year had passed after transplant, most T-cell counts and diversity came from newly produced T cells. Expanded graft clones numbering several hundred reportedly gave rise to alpha-beta T cells about two months after transplant.

In this sample, this clonotype turned up a few times. Antigen specificity is unknown. It was with unique molecular identifiers that the TCRbeta library was prepared. TCRdb used MiXCR to reprocess the PCR reads, holding one entry per CDR3 protein. The table lists about 980,000 distinct CDR3 sequences, about 30% of them singletons, with over 25% in the top ten. V was cut by 4 bases and J by 1 base, with 13 bases left in between. The germline V gene has CDR1 SGHRS and CDR2 YFSETQ. The CDR3 loop spans 15 amino acids. This specimen consisted of PBMCs, mostly from graft donor cells, obtained 360 days after TCRalphabeta/CD19-depleted stem cell transplant. The chain carries TRBV5-1 and TRBJ2-3; tentative D call: TRBD1 (5 bases). This receptor was taken from a boy younger than two who had a stem cell transplant for SCID, so the T cells may come from the graft donor. The CDR3 DNA reads TGCGCCAGCAGCCCCCCAGGGCCAGGCACAGATACGCAGTATTTT. Translated: CASSPPGPGTDTQYF.